A selection of T cell receptor beta chains follows, all from one sample in a study. From the RT-PCR reads, TCRdb called clonotypes with MiXCR, one entry per CDR3 protein. The sample holds around 700,000 distinct CDR3 sequences; 12% to 15% are singletons and the top ten take 3.6%. Material: memory CD4+ T cells from blood. The receptor set was obtained from a female donor in good health, serving as a healthy control. The CDR3 runs from the conserved cysteine through the conserved F or W. Fields, in order: clone size, V gene, J gene, D gene, CDR3 protein, CDR3 DNA. D genes are given only for firm matches. Expanded clones get a size class; other rows say once, few or many, or leave the size out.

clone_size: NA; v_call: TRBV4-2; j_call: TRBJ2-1; d_call: TRBD2; cdr3_aa: CASSQEGASGPHNEQFF; cdr3_nt: TGTGCCAGCAGCCAAGAGGGGGCTAGCGGGCCCCACAATGAGCAGTTCTTC
clone_size: many; v_call: TRBV12-3/TRBV12-4; j_call: TRBJ2-3; d_call: NA; cdr3_aa: CASSLGMSTDTQYF; cdr3_nt: TGTGCCAGCAGTCTGGGGATGAGCACAGATACGCAGTATTTT
clone_size: many; v_call: TRBV28; j_call: TRBJ2-7; d_call: NA; cdr3_aa: CASSSNRRDTPYEQYF; cdr3_nt: TGTGCCAGCAGTTCCAACCGTCGGGACACCCCCTACGAGCAGTACTTC
clone_size: NA; v_call: TRBV27; j_call: TRBJ1-5; d_call: TRBD1; cdr3_aa: CASSYTGTGHNQPQHF; cdr3_nt: TGTGCCAGCAGCTATACTGGGACAGGCCACAATCAGCCCCAGCATTTT
clone_size: few; v_call: TRBV5-1; j_call: TRBJ2-3; d_call: NA; cdr3_aa: CASSPGRQGGDTQYF; cdr3_nt: TGCGCCAGCAGCCCGGGACGCCAGGGCGGAGATACGCAGTATTTT
clone_size: many; v_call: TRBV4-2; j_call: TRBJ1-6; d_call: TRBD1; cdr3_aa: CASSQGDGTANNSPLHF; cdr3_nt: TGTGCCAGCAGCCAAGGAGACGGGACAGCAAATAATTCACCCCTCCACTTT
clone_size: few; v_call: TRBV25-1; j_call: TRBJ1-2; d_call: NA; cdr3_aa: CATQYSYGYTF; cdr3_nt: TGTGCCACCCAATATAGCTATGGCTACACCTTC
clone_size: many; v_call: TRBV5-5; j_call: TRBJ1-6; d_call: NA; cdr3_aa: CASSLAEGTWGSPLHF; cdr3_nt: TGTGCCAGCAGCTTGGCCGAGGGGACGTGGGGCTCACCCCTCCACTTT
clone_size: many; v_call: TRBV7-2; j_call: TRBJ2-2; d_call: NA; cdr3_aa: CASSSYTTVGELFF; cdr3_nt: TGTGCCAGCAGCTCTTACACGACTGTCGGGGAGCTGTTTTTT
clone_size: NA; v_call: TRBV20-1; j_call: TRBJ2-1; d_call: TRBD2; cdr3_aa: CSARNSAGAGNEQFF; cdr3_nt: TGCAGTGCTAGAAATTCGGCGGGAGCTGGGAATGAGCAGTTCTTC
clone_size: few; v_call: TRBV20-1; j_call: TRBJ2-7; d_call: NA; cdr3_aa: CSAPRGYQVGQYF; cdr3_nt: TGCAGTGCACCCCGGGGCTATCAGGTGGGGCAGTACTTC
clone_size: many; v_call: TRBV9; j_call: TRBJ2-7; d_call: NA; cdr3_aa: CASSVGAGGSYEQYF; cdr3_nt: TGTGCCAGCAGCGTAGGCGCCGGGGGATCCTACGAGCAGTACTTC
clone_size: NA; v_call: TRBV21-1; j_call: TRBJ1-5; d_call: NA; cdr3_aa: CAKRERYSNQPQHF; cdr3_nt: TGTGCGAAGCGGGAGAGGTATAGCAATCAGCCCCAGCATTTT
clone_size: NA; v_call: TRBV5-1; j_call: TRBJ2-7; d_call: NA; cdr3_aa: CASSLARGNTGRNYEQYF; cdr3_nt: TGCGCCAGCAGCTTGGCTCGTGGAAATACGGGACGGAACTACGAGCAGTACTTC
clone_size: NA; v_call: TRBV20-1; j_call: TRBJ2-7; d_call: TRBD2; cdr3_aa: CSASLSGRSYEQYF; cdr3_nt: TGCAGTGCTAGTCTTAGCGGGAGGTCCTACGAGCAGTACTTC